The 31 T cell receptor beta chains reported below all come from one sample, sequenced in a study of Tregs in tolerant kidney transplant recipients. Assay: immunoSEQ multiplex PCR; the TCRdb copy retains only in-frame clones and omits some. The table includes fewer than 150,000 clones, around nine tenths detected once. Sequenced: CD4+ T cells from blood. These receptors were taken from a human donor in good health.

This chain uses TRBV6-6 with TRBJ2-5; the D gene could be TRBD1 or TRBD2 (5 bases each). The germline V gene encodes CDR1 MNHNY and CDR2 SVGAGI (reference sequence). V was clipped by 2 bases and J by 5 bases, with 15 bases between them. The CDR3 consists of 15 residues. CDR3 amino acids: CASSYAGDEGETQYF. CDR3 nucleotides: TGTGCCAGCAGTTACGCCGGTGACGAGGGGGAGACCCAGTACTTC.

The chain employs TRBV18 and TRBJ2-3; D possibly corresponds to TRBD1 (6 bases). The V gene's germline CDR1 is KGHSH and CDR2 LQKENI. With 4 bases removed from V and 3 bases from J, the gap between germline ends came to 8 bases. CDR3 length equals 13 residues. CDR3 nucleotide sequence: TGTGCCAGCTCACAGGGGGTGACAGATACGCAGTATTTT. Translation: CASSQGVTDTQYF. The full variable domain, its missing parts supplied by reference TRBV18 and TRBJ2-3, is NAGVMQNPRHLVRRRGQEARLRCSPMKGHSHVYWYRQLPEEGLKFMVYLQKENIIDESGMPKERFSAEFPKEGPSILRIQQVVRGDSAAYFCASSQGVTDTQYFGPGTRLTVL.

This sequence joins TRBV5-1 and TRBJ1-4, with D uncertain. The germline V and J ends were trimmed by 5 bases and 0 bases, with 5 bases remaining between them. CDR3 length: 13 residues. CDR1 is SGHRS, CDR2 YFSETQ, per germline. CDR3 sequence: CASSLATNEKLFF. Written as DNA, the CDR3 is TGCGCCAGCAGTCTTGCAACTAATGAAAAACTGTTTTTT.

The chain employs TRBV9 and TRBJ2-6, with 7 bases lining up with TRBD1. The CDR3 extends over 18 amino acids. Germline V CDR1 and CDR2: SGDLS, YYNGEE. V gave up 4 bases and J gave up 0 bases; unmatched junction bases: 10. The CDR3 here is CASSPWTGGGSGANVLTF. In DNA form, the CDR3 reads TGTGCCAGCAGCCCTTGGACAGGAGGAGGCTCTGGGGCCAACGTCCTGACTTTC.

This chain links TRBV5-4 with TRBJ2-1; possible D gene TRBD1, 6 bases. CDR3 length: 16 amino acids. Germline V gene lookup returns CDR1 SGHNT and CDR2 YYREEE (reference sequence). The ends were cut back, 4 bases at V and 4 bases at J, with 18 bases in the middle. CDR3: CASSPLQDQGYNEQFF. As DNA, the CDR3 is TGTGCCAGCAGCCCCTTACAGGATCAGGGGTACAATGAGCAGTTCTTC.

The rearrangement links TRBV5-1 to TRBJ2-7; D may correspond to TRBD1 or TRBD2 (5 bases each). The germline CDR1 and CDR2 sequences are SGHRS and YFSETQ. V gave up 4 bases and J gave up 5 bases, with 16 bases separating them. The CDR3 runs 14 residues. The CDR3, as DNA: TGCGCCAGCAGCACCGGGACGGTGAGTAACGAGCAGTACTTC. This codes for CASSTGTVSNEQYF.

The V and J genes are TRBV5-1 and TRBJ2-3; 8 nucleotides align to TRBD1. J gave up 0 bases and V 7 bases, and 7 bases lay outside the gene matches. CDR1 and CDR2 from the germline V gene are SGHRS and YFSETQ. The CDR3 runs 15 residues. CDR3 residues: CASGQGQSSTDTQYF. The CDR3 DNA reads TGCGCCAGCGGACAGGGACAGTCTAGCACAGATACGCAGTATTTT. Full variable domain (outside the CDR3, taken from reference TRBV5-1 and TRBJ2-3): KAGVTQTPRYLIKTRGQQVTLSCSPISGHRSVSWYQQTPGQGLQFLFEYFSETQRNKGNFPGRFSGRQFSNSRSEMNVSTLELGDSALYLCASGQGQSSTDTQYFGPGTRLTVL.

This chain connects TRBV7-9 to TRBJ2-1, with 8 bases identical to TRBD2. This CDR3 has 15 residues. The germline gives CDR1 SEHNR, CDR2 FQNEAQ (reference sequence). After removal of 4 bases from V and 2 bases from J, the junction contained 4 bases not matched to a gene. The CDR3 protein is CASSSLAATYNEQFF. The CDR3, as DNA: TGTGCCAGCAGCTCACTAGCGGCCACCTACAATGAGCAGTTCTTC.

The chain carries TRBV11-2 and TRBJ1-1; the D is unclear. V was trimmed by 5 bases and J by 4 bases, leaving 14 bases between them. Germline values: CDR1 SGHAT, CDR2 FQNNGV. CDR3 length: 14 amino acids. The DNA for the CDR3 is TGTGCCAGCAGCCCATGGGTTATAGGCACTGAAGCTTTCTTT. It is translated as CASSPWVIGTEAFF.

The chain couples TRBV18 to TRBJ1-5, with 9 bases matching TRBD1. From germline, CDR1 is KGHSH and CDR2 LQKENI. This CDR3 is 13 amino acids long. With V trimmed by 6 bases and J by 8 bases, 5 bases remained unmatched. Here the CDR3 reads CASSGQGREPQHF. The CDR3 nucleotides read TGTGCCAGCTCTGGACAGGGGAGAGAGCCCCAGCATTTT.

This clone occurred once. The chain is built from TRBV7-2 and TRBJ2-1; D is uncertain. The V end lost 2 bases, the J end lost 0 bases, and 11 bases lay between the germline ends. CDR3 length equals 16 residues. Germline CDR1 reads SGHTA; CDR2 reads FQGNSA. CDR3 in amino acids: CASSLSTVYSYNEQFF. The CDR3, as DNA: TGTGCCAGCAGCTTAAGCACCGTCTACTCCTACAATGAGCAGTTCTTC.

The chain employs TRBV14 and TRBJ2-3, with D unclear. The CDR3 length is 14 residues. Per germline, CDR1 SGHDN and CDR2 FVKESK. The V end lost 5 bases, the J end lost 0 bases, and 9 bases lay between the germline ends. The CDR3 DNA reads TGTGCCAGCAGCTTCGGGCCTAGCACAGATACGCAGTATTTT. Translated, it gives CASSFGPSTDTQYF.

The rearrangement links TRBV9 to TRBJ1-3; D uncertain. The CDR3 spans 15 residues. CDR1 and CDR2 from the germline V gene are SGDLS and YYNGEE. Trimming left V 7 bases short and J 4 bases short, with 18 bases between. The CDR3 sequence is CASSKSSATGNTIYF. CDR3 DNA sequence: TGTGCCAGCTCAAAGAGCAGCGCAACCGGAAACACCATATATTTT.

This clone was seen just once. The J gene is TRBJ2-7, the V gene TRBV5-1, with D perhaps TRBD1 or TRBD2 (6 bases each). This CDR3 is 15 amino acids long. The germline V gene encodes CDR1 SGHRS and CDR2 YFSETQ. The germline V and J ends were trimmed by 4 bases and 2 bases, with 16 bases remaining between them. This CDR3 is CASSPRGDLTYEQYF. The CDR3 DNA follows: TGCGCCAGCAGCCCGAGGGGGGACCTCACCTACGAGCAGTACTTC.

The CDR3 DNA sequence: TGTGCCAGCAGCTTAGGGAGGGGGACCGGGGAGCTGTTTTTT. Protein product: CASSLGRGTGELFF. J is TRBJ2-2 and V is TRBV7-8, with D perhaps being TRBD1 or TRBD2 (6 bases each). This CDR3 is built from 14 residues. In germline, CDR1 is SGHVS, CDR2 FQNEAQ. V dropped 1 base and J dropped 5 bases, with 8 bases sitting between them.

In this sample, this clone turned up once. In DNA, the CDR3 is TGTGCCAGCTCACCTCAAACAGGGGGCTCCTACAATGAGCAGTTCTTC. It codes for CASSPQTGGSYNEQFF. This chain uses TRBV18 with TRBJ2-1; 8 positions agree with TRBD1. Losses at the gene ends were 3 bases for V and 0 bases for J; bases not matched to a gene: 4. Germline V gene sequence: CDR1 KGHSH, CDR2 LQKENI. The CDR3 is 16 residues long.

The chain couples TRBV11-2 to TRBJ1-1; TRBD1 aligns across 10 bases. This CDR3 is 18 amino acids long. The J segment lost 1 base and the V segment lost 4 bases, leaving 12 bases of the junction unmatched. Germline V gene data show CDR1 as SGHAT and CDR2 as FQNNGV. The CDR3 DNA sequence: TGTGCCAGCAGCTCCTTTCCGGGACAGGGGTTGGGGAACACTGAAGCTTTCTTT. Translating gives CASSSFPGQGLGNTEAFF.

J is TRBJ2-7 and V is TRBV18, with D perhaps being TRBD1 or TRBD2 (6 bases each). Trimming left V 3 bases short and J 5 bases short, with 17 bases between. Germline V lookup: CDR1 KGHSH, CDR2 LQKENI. The length of the CDR3 is 15 residues. The CDR3 coding sequence is TGTGCCAGCTCACCCCAAAGGGGGGCCCTCCACGAGCAGTACTTC. Its protein product is CASSPQRGALHEQYF.

This rearrangement joins TRBV21-1 to TRBJ2-7; the listed D gene, TRBD1, was not tested against the DNA. TRBV21-1 is shown as a pseudogene. The CDR3 runs 14 residues. The CDR3 region has the DNA TGTGCCAGCAGCATACGGACACCCGCGGAGGAGCAGTACTTC. It encodes CASSIRTPAEEQYF.

V gene TRBV20-1 combines with J gene TRBJ2-3; a possible D gene is TRBD2 (6 bases). Per the germline V gene, CDR1 is DFQATT and CDR2 is SNEGSKA (reference sequence). The CDR3 has 11 residues. Trimming took off 7 bases at V and 4 bases at J, with 9 bases between the two ends. For the CDR3, the DNA is TGCAGTGGCCGGAGGGCAGATACGCAGTATTTT. This encodes CSGRRADTQYF.

The CDR3 DNA follows: TGTGCCAGCTCACTTCGTGCCACCGGGACTAGAGGGAGCTCGGTCACCGGGGAGCTGTTTTTT. Its protein is CASSLRATGTRGSSVTGELFF. The chain recombines TRBV18 with TRBJ2-2; 8 nucleotides line up with TRBD2. CDR1 is KGHSH, CDR2 LQKENI, per germline. The CDR3 has 21 amino acids. V was pared by 4 bases and J by 4 bases, with 23 bases of the junction left unmatched.

The chain couples TRBV5-4 to TRBJ2-1; TRBD1 or TRBD2 may be the D gene (7 bases each). From germline, CDR1 is SGHNT and CDR2 YYREEE (reference sequence). The CDR3 runs to 15 residues. Trimming cost V 3 bases and J 8 bases, with 18 bases left between them. The CDR3 is CASSSLGGGGDEQFF. CDR3 nucleotides: TGTGCCAGCAGCTCCTTAGGGGGAGGGGGCGATGAGCAGTTCTTC.

A word on this clone: Other DNA sequences in the sample encode the same CDR3. The rearrangement joins TRBV9 to TRBJ1-3; TRBD1 matches at 8 bases. V was pared by 4 bases and J by 4 bases, with 4 bases of the junction left unmatched. This CDR3 is built from 14 residues. From germline, CDR1 is SGDLS and CDR2 YYNGEE. For the CDR3, the DNA is TGTGCCAGCAGCACGGACAGGGACGGAAACACCATATATTTT. This sequence encodes CASSTDRDGNTIYF.

The V call is TRBV5-4, the J call TRBJ1-2, with 8 positions matching TRBD1. Germline assignment: CDR1 SGHNT and CDR2 YYREEE (reference sequence). The V and J ends lost 4 bases and 8 bases, in that order; junction bases with no gene match: 10. CDR3 length: 14 residues. The CDR3 reads CASSPRTGPRGYTF. CDR3 in DNA: TGTGCCAGCAGCCCACGGACAGGGCCGCGGGGCTACACCTTC. Using reference TRBV5-4 and TRBJ1-2 for the parts outside the CDR3, the full variable domain is ETGVTQSPTHLIKTRGQQVTLRCSSQSGHNTVSWYQQALGQGPQFIFQYYREEENGRGNFPPRFSGLQFPNYSSELNVNALELDDSALYLCASSPRTGPRGYTFGSGTRLTVV.

The chain combines TRBV20-1 with TRBJ2-3; D unclear. The CDR3 consists of 11 residues. Trimming stripped 6 bases from V and 6 bases from J, with 10 bases between. Germline values: CDR1 DFQATT, CDR2 SNEGSKA (reference sequence). CDR3 in DNA: TGCAGTGCCCAGAGGCGGGATACGCAGTATTTT. It codes for CSAQRRDTQYF.

The chain is built from TRBV5-4 and TRBJ1-2, with D possibly TRBD1 on 5 matching bases. The CDR3 consists of 13 residues. Trimming stripped 5 bases from V and 0 bases from J, with 8 bases between. The V gene's germline CDR1 is SGHNT and CDR2 YYREEE (reference sequence). In DNA form, the CDR3 reads TGTGCCAGCAGTCCGACAGCTAACTATGGCTACACCTTC. Translated, it gives CASSPTANYGYTF.

The J gene is TRBJ2-1, the V gene TRBV7-2, with D possibly being TRBD1 or TRBD2 (5 bases each). The V and J ends lost 5 bases and 7 bases respectively, with 18 bases between them. Germline-derived CDR1 and CDR2 are SGHTA and FQGNSA. The CDR3 is 15 amino acids. The CDR3 sequence is CASSQMGEQYNEQFF. The CDR3 DNA follows: TGTGCCAGCAGCCAAATGGGGGAGCAGTATAATGAGCAGTTCTTC.

J is TRBJ1-5 and V is TRBV10-3, with D possibly matching TRBD1 (6 bases). V was shortened by 8 bases and J by 0 bases, with 11 bases between the two germline ends. The CDR3 has 14 amino acids. Germline assignment: CDR1 ENHRY and CDR2 SYGVKD. CDR3 amino acids: CAIRGHDSNQPQHF. The CDR3 DNA reads as TGTGCCATCCGGGGACATGATAGCAATCAGCCCCAGCATTTT.

The chain has TRBV6-5 and TRBJ2-3; maybe TRBD1 (6 bases). This CDR3 is 16 amino acids long. The germline V and J ends were trimmed by 2 bases and 1 base, with 13 bases remaining between them. CDR1 is MNHEY and CDR2 is SVGAGI in the germline V gene. CDR3 amino acids: CASSYGRGSGTDTQYF. The CDR3 nucleotides read TGTGCCAGCAGTTACGGTAGGGGGTCGGGCACAGATACGCAGTATTTT.

The chain is built from TRBV19 and TRBJ1-4; 9 bases map to TRBD1. V was pared by 5 bases and J by 8 bases, with 9 bases of the junction left unmatched. Germline-derived CDR1 and CDR2 are LNHDA and SQIVND (reference sequence). This CDR3 has 15 residues. The CDR3 reads CASSPSGTGYEKLFF. CDR3 DNA sequence: TGTGCCAGTAGTCCGTCCGGGACAGGGTACGAAAAACTGTTTTTT.

The CDR3 nucleotides are TGTGCCAGCAGTAACAGGGCCGTCTCCTACGAGCAGTACTTC. Its translation: CASSNRAVSYEQYF. The chain uses TRBV6-5 and TRBJ2-7, with D possibly matching TRBD1 (6 bases). This CDR3 has 14 residues. Germline loops: CDR1 MNHEY, CDR2 SVGAGI. V was cut by 5 bases and J by 0 bases, with 11 bases left in between.